The subject of this entry is one TCR beta chain. The antigen remains unidentified. The repertoire was sequenced with immunoSEQ multiplex PCR; TCRdb's copy has only in-frame clones and lacks some. This repertoire shows about 2,200,000 clones, about 92% found once; its top ten account for under 2%. Terminally differentiated effector memory CD45RA+ cells were left out of the naive CD8 fraction, which was CD45RO-negative and positively selected for CCR7. The entry originates in a study of shared clonotypes between healthy human individuals. About the study: CD4 naive cells filled three plates per donor, CD4 memory three, CD8 naive two and CD8 memory one. Study conclusions and caveats: Non-shared clonotypes were found to have lower generation probabilities than the clonotypes that were shared by all four of the sorted-subset donors. The small donor group covered limited genetic and exposure diversity.

This receptor was obtained from a man between 18 and 35 years old in good health. Some clones in this sample may be carry-over from other donors' samples. The sequenced material came from naive CD8+ T cells from PBMCs.

The CDR3 reads CASSPLASSYNSPLHF. The CDR3 region has the DNA TGTGCCAGCAGTCCCTTGGCGAGCTCCTATAATTCACCCCTCCACTTT. V usage is TRBV27 and J usage is TRBJ1-6; D is unresolved. Germline CDR1 is MNHEY and CDR2 is SMNVEV (reference sequence). The length of the CDR3 is 16 residues. Trimming removed 5 bases at V and 0 bases at J, with 11 bases between.